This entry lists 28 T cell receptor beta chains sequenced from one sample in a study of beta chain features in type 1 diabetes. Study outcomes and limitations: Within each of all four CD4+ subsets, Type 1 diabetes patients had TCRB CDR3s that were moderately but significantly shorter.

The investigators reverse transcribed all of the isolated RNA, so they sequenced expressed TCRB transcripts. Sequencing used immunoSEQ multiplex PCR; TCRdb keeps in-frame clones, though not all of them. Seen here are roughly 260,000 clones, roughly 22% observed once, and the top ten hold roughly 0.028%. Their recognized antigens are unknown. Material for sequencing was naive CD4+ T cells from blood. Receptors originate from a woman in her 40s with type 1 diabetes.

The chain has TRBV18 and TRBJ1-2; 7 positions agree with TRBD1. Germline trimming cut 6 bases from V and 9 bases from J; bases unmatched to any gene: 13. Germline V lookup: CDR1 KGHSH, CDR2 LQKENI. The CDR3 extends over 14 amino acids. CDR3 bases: TGTGCCAGCTCCCCGACAGGGACCTTCACCAGCTACACCTTC. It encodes CASSPTGTFTSYTF.

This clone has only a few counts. Written as DNA, the CDR3 is TGTGCCAGCCGCCTACAGGGAACGAACGAGCAGTACTTC. This translates into CASRLQGTNEQYF. The chain combines TRBV27 with TRBJ2-7; possibly TRBD1 for D (6 bases). CDR3 length equals 13 residues. The ends were cut back, 8 bases at V and 5 bases at J, with 16 bases in the middle. The germline CDR1 and CDR2 sequences are MNHEY and SMNVEV (reference sequence).

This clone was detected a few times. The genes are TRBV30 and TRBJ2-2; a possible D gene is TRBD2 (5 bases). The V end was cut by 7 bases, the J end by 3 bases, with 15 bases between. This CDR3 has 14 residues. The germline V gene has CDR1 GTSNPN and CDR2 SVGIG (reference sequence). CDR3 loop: CASQLGGYTGELFF. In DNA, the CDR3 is TGTGCCTCGCAACTCGGAGGTTACACCGGGGAGCTGTTTTTT.

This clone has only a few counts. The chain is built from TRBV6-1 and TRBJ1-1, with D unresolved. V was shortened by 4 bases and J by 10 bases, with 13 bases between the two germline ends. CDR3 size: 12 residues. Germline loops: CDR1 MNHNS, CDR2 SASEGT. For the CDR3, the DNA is TGTGCCAGCAGTGGTTCAGGTATTGGAGCTTTCTTT. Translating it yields CASSGSGIGAFF.

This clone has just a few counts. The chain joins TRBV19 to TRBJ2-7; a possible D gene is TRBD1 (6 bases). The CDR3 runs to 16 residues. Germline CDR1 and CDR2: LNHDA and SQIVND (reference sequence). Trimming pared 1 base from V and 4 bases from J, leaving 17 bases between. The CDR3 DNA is TGTGCCAGTAGTATAGGGGACACCCCGGCCGCGTACGAGCAGTACTTC. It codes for CASSIGDTPAAYEQYF.

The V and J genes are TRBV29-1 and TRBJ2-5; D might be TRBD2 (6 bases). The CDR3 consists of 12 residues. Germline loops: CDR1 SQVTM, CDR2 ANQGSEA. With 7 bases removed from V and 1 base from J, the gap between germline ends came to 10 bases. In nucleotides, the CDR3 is TGCAGCGCGCAAGCGGGCCAAGAGACCCAGTACTTC. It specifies CSAQAGQETQYF. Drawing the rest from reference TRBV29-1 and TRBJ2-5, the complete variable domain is SAVISQKPSRDICQRGTSLTIQCQVDSQVTMMFWYRQQPGQSLTLIATANQGSEATYESGFVIDKFPISRPNLTFSTLTVSNMSPEDSSIYLCSAQAGQETQYFGPGTRLLVL.

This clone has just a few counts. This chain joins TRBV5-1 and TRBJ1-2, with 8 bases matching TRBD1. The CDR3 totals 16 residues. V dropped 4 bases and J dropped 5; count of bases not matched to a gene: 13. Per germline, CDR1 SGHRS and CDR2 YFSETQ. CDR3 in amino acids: CASSPQGQDVGYGYTF. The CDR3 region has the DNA TGCGCCAGCAGCCCCCAGGGACAGGACGTCGGGTATGGCTACACCTTC.

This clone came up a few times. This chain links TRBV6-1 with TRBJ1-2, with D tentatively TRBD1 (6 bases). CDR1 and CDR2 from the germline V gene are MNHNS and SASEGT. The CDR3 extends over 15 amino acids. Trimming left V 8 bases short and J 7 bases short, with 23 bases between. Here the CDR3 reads CASGEGYGRGAGYTF. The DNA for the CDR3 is TGTGCCAGCGGGGAGGGGTACGGCAGGGGCGCTGGCTACACCTTC.

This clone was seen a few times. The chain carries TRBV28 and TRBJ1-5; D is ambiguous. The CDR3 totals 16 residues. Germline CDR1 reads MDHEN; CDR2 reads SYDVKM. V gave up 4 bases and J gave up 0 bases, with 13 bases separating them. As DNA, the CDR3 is TGTGCCAGCAGTTCCACCCAGGCTTATAGCAATCAGCCCCAGCATTTT. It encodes CASSSTQAYSNQPQHF.

The CDR3 loop reads CASRLTTDASGANVLTF. CDR3 nucleotides: TGCGCCAGCAGACTGACGACAGACGCCTCTGGGGCCAACGTCCTGACTTTC. The chain has TRBV5-1 and TRBJ2-6; a possible D gene is TRBD1 (5 bases). The CDR3 totals 17 residues. Trimming stripped 5 bases from V and 0 bases from J, with 15 bases between. CDR1 and CDR2 (germline): SGHRS, YFSETQ.

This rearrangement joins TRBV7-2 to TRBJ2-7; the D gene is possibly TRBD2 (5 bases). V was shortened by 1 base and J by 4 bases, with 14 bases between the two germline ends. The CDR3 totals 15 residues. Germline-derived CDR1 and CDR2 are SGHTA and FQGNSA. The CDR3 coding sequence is TGTGCCAGCAGCTTAGGTCGAGGGTTCTCTTACGAGCAGTACTTC. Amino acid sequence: CASSLGRGFSYEQYF.

The CDR3 bases are TGTGCCAGCGATCGGGACAGGGGGCCCGGGCAGTATTTT. Protein product: CASDRDRGPGQYF. The rearrangement links TRBV13 to TRBJ2-3; 12 nucleotides match TRBD1. This CDR3 is built from 13 residues. From germline, CDR1 is PRHDT and CDR2 FYEKMQ (reference sequence). V shed 8 bases and J 11 bases; nucleotides not matched to a gene: 8.

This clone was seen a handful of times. The CDR3 loop reads CASSLHYEQYF. The CDR3 DNA sequence: TGTGCCAGCAGCTTACACTACGAGCAGTACTTC. The rearrangement links TRBV5-6 to TRBJ2-7; D is unclear. With 2 bases removed from V and 3 bases from J, the gap between germline ends came to 3 bases. Germline V gene sequence: CDR1 SGHDT, CDR2 YYEEEE. CDR3 length: 11 residues.

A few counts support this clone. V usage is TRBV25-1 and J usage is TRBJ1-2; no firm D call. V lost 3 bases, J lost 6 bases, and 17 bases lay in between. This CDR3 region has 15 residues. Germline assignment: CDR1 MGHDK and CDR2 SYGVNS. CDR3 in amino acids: CASSDPDGLRNGYTF. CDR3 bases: TGTGCCAGCAGTGACCCCGACGGACTTAGGAATGGCTACACCTTC.

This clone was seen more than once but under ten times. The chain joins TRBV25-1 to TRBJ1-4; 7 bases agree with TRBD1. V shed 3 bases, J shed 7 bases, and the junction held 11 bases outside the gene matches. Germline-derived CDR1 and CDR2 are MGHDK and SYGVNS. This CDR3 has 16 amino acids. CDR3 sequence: CASSEGRQGMGEKLFF. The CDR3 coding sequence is TGTGCCAGCAGTGAGGGGCGACAGGGAATGGGTGAAAAACTGTTTTTT.

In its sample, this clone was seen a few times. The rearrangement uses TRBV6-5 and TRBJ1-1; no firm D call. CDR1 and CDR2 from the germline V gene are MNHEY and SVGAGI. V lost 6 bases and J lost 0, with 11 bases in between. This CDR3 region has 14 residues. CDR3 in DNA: TGTGCCAGCAGCCGAGGAGCGCTGAACACTGAAGCTTTCTTT. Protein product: CASSRGALNTEAFF.

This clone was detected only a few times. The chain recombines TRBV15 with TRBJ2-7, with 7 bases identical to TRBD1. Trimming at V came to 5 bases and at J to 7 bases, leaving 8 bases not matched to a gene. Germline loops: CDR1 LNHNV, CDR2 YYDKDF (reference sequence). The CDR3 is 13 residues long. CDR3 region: CATSFETGREQYF. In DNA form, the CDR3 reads TGTGCCACCAGCTTCGAGACAGGGCGGGAGCAGTACTTC.

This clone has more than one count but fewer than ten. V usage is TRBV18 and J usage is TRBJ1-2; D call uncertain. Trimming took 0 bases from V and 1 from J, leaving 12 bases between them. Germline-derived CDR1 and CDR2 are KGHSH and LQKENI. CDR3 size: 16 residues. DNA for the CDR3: TGTGCCAGCTCACCACCGGCCACAGCTTTTAACTATGGCTACACCTTC. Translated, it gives CASSPPATAFNYGYTF.

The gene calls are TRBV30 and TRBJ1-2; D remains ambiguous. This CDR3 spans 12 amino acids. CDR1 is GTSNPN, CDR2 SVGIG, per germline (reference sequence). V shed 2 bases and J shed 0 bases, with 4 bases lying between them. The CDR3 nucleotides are TGTGCCTGGAGTATTACTAACTATGGCTACACCTTC. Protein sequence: CAWSITNYGYTF.

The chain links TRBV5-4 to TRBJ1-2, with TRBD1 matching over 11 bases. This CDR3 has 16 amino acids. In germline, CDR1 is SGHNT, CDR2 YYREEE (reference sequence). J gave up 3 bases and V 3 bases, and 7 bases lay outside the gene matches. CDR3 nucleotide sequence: TGTGCCAGCAGCTCCCGGACAGGGGGCGGTGACTATGGCTACACCTTC. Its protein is CASSSRTGGGDYGYTF.

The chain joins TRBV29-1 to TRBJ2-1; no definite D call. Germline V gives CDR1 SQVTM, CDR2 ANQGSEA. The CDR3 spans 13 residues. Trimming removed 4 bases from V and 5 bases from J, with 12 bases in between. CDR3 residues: CSVAPRFNNEQFF. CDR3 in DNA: TGCAGCGTTGCCCCCCGGTTTAACAATGAGCAGTTCTTC.

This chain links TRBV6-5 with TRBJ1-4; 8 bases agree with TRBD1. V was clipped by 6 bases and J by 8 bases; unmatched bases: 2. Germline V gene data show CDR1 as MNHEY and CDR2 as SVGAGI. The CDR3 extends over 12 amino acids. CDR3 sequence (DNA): TGTGCCAGCAGAACAGGGGGAGAAAAACTGTTTTTT. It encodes CASRTGGEKLFF.

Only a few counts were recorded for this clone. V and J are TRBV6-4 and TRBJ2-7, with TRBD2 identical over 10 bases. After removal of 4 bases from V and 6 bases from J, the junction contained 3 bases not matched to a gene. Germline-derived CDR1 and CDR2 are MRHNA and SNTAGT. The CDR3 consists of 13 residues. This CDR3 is CASSGIAGGEQYF. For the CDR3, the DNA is TGTGCCAGCAGTGGGATAGCGGGAGGCGAGCAGTACTTC.

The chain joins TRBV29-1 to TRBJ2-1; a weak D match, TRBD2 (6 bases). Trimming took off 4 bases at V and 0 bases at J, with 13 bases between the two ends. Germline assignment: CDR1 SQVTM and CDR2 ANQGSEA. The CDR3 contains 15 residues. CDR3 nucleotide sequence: TGCAGCGTTGGTGGAGGACTACTCTCCTACAATGAGCAGTTCTTC. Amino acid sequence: CSVGGGLLSYNEQFF.

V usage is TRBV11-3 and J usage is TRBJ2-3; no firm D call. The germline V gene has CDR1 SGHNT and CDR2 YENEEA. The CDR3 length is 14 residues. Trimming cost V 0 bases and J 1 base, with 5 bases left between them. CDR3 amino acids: CASSLDSRTDTQYF. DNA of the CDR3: TGTGCCAGCAGCTTAGACAGTCGCACAGATACGCAGTATTTT.

The DNA for the CDR3 is TGCAGTGCAACGGAGGACTATGGCTACACCTTC. It codes for CSATEDYGYTF. J is TRBJ1-2 and V is TRBV20-1; D gene uncertain. V was cut by 6 bases and J by 3 bases, with 8 bases left in between. The CDR3 totals 11 residues. Germline CDR1 and CDR2: DFQATT and SNEGSKA (reference sequence).

As DNA, the CDR3 is TGTGCCAGCAGCTTCCCAGGTGCGGGAGGTTCTTACAATGAGCAGTTCTTC. This codes for CASSFPGAGGSYNEQFF. V usage is TRBV7-9 and J usage is TRBJ2-1, with 8 bases fitting TRBD2. The CDR3 is 17 amino acids. V was pared by 3 bases and J by 4 bases, with 11 bases of the junction left unmatched. Germline CDR1 reads SEHNR; CDR2 reads FQNEAQ (reference sequence).

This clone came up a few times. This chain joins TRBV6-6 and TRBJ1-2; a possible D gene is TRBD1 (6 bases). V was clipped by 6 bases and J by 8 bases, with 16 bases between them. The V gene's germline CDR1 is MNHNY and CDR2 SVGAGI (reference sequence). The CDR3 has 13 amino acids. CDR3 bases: TGTGCCAGCAGCTCACAGGGTATCGGCGGCTACACCTTC. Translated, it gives CASSSQGIGGYTF.